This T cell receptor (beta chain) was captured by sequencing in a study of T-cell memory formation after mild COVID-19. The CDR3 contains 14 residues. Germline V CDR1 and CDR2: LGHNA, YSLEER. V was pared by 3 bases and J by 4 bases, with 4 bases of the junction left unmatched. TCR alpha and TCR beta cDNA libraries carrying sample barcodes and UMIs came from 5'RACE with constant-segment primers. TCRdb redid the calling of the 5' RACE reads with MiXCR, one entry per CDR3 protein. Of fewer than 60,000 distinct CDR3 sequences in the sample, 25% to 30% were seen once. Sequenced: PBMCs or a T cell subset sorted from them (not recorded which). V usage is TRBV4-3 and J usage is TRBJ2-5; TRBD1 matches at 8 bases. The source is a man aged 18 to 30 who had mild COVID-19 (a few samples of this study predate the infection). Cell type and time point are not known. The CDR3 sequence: CASSQDDRGETQYF. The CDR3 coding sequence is TGCGCCAGCAGCCAGGACGACAGGGGAGAGACCCAGTACTTC.